This T cell receptor (beta chain) was recorded in a study of low-dose radiotherapy and immunotherapy resistance in tumors (dated 2022 in TCRdb). At the level of the whole study: In Cohort 1, each fraction delivered 0.5 Gy every 2 weeks, and the prescribed total PTV dose was 6.5 Gy. Aspirin 300 mg was taken orally once daily by patients for four cycles, starting on cycle 1 day 1. Randomization of trial participants into treatment groups was not performed. Eight patients were included in the translational analysis, namely three from the first dose cohort plus the first five from the second dose cohort. In Cohort 2, 1 Gy per fraction was delivered every two weeks, for a total of 13 Gy over 26 weeks. Cyclophosphamide 200 mg/m2 was given intravenously every two weeks, one day before each radiation and immunotherapy administration. Nivolumab was administered intravenously as a 240 mg flat dose every two weeks, and ipilimumab was administered intravenously at 1 mg/kg every six weeks.

These reads were obtained on an Illumina HiSeq 2500. First-strand cDNA was synthesized using Superscript III and a set of TRAV- and TRBV-specific primers, so that both TCRalpha and TCRbeta chains were covered. TCRs were amplified with Phusion for about 20 PCR cycles using a constant-region primer together with the adapter attached to the V primers. The isolated mRNA was amplified using the MessageAmp II aRNA Amplification Kit, with in vitro transcription performed for roughly 15 hours at 37 degrees C. mRNA for TCR sequencing was isolated with the Dynabeads mRNA DIRECT Purification Kit. Indexed Illumina adapters were added in a second approximately 26-cycle Phusion PCR, and the resulting products were purified with AMPure XP beads. Per the source publication's procedure: Using custom Perl scripts, TCR sequences that encoded the same protein were pooled, out-of-frame sequences were dropped, and the abundance of each clonotype was calculated. TCR sequences supported by only a single read were excluded from analysis. Repertoire metrics included Shannon entropy, Gini index, clonality, richness, and frequency of TCRs shared between repertoires. TCRdb itself trimmed the public reads at Q25 with fastp, ran MiXCR and retained productive beta chains. Rows are combined by CDR3 protein, so each entry shows the most common genes and DNA. These V and J calls originate from TCRdb's pipeline instead of the authors' own analysis. Recorded for this sample are approximately 46,000 distinct CDR3 sequences; under 30% of them occurred a single time. The top ten constitute around a tenth of the sample.

In light of the paper, this sample's time point label describes: after trial treatment. The treatment or condition label, read with the paper, signifies: LDRT plus nivolumab, ipilimumab, low-dose cyclophosphamide and aspirin (RACIN trial). The donors came from RACIN, which was a single-arm phase I dose-escalation trial that paired nivolumab and ipilimumab with aspirin, low-dose cyclophosphamide and low-dose radiotherapy. Patients were eligible if they had advanced solid tumors that were TIL-negative. About this clonotype: No antigen is known for it. Qualities for individual bases were not recorded, and no much larger clone is one base off.

V and J lose 4 bases and 8 bases, and a span of 17 bases separates them. CDR3 length: 14 amino acids, cysteine to phenylalanine. Kept here is only the CDR3 DNA, which spans 42 bases and is read in frame from base 1. Looking up the germline V gene (reference sequence) yields CDR1 LNHDA and CDR2 SQIVND. The sample was PBMCs, taken after low-dose radiotherapy plus immunotherapy. The source of this sequence is a male donor with prostate cancer. Here the chain combines TRBV19 and TRBJ1-2; the D gene cannot be resolved reliably. The CDR3 amino acid sequence is: CASSTSSPGRGYTF. The DNA reads as follows: TGTGCCAGTAGTACCTCGTCCCCCGGGAGAGGCTACACCTTC.